This T cell receptor beta chain was identified in a study of spatial heterogeneity in lung cancer (dated by TCRdb to between 2018 and 2020). Some background on the complete study: More beta-chain than alpha-chain transcripts were consistently detected, likely reflecting higher beta-chain transcript abundance. Both alpha and beta chains were TCR-sequenced in 220 or so tumor regions, fewer than 80 matched nontumor lung samples and some 50 PBMC samples obtained at surgery. In the raw uncorrected reads, each unique combination of TCR and UMI appeared on average more than ten times. TCR alpha and beta repertoires were quantitatively compared across multiple tumor regions, matched nontumor lung and blood in non-small cell lung cancer. TCR repertoire features were related to nonsynonymous mutation counts determined by whole-exome sequencing of tumor tissue. On the study overall, not on this receptor specifically: Additional single-cell paired TCR alpha and beta sequencing was considered necessary to confirm, at a functional level, the hypothesis that regional TCRs recognize regional mutations.

Library preparation employed 5' RACE. The sequencer listed for this sample is NextSeq 500. To allow correction of PCR and sequencing errors, the TCR library protocol tagged every TCR cDNA molecule with a unique molecular identifier. Per the source publication's procedure: Decombinator tools were used for TCR identification, UMI-based error correction and CDR3 extraction. Expanded TCRs were defined as those above a frequency of 2 per 1,000, corresponding to the top 1% of the tumor frequency distribution. Each repertoire was subsampled 100 times to 5,000 TCRs, after which Renyi diversity was computed with the R vegan package. To build CDR3 similarity networks, amino acid triplet string-kernel similarity was used, and CDR3s were connected when their pairwise similarity was above 0.82. TCRdb redid the processing of the public reads, applying fastp at Q25 and MiXCR, and retained in-frame beta chains. Each entry merges the rows of one CDR3 protein and shows their most common DNA and genes. For this entry, the V and J calls and clone size follow TCRdb and not the study's own pipeline. For this sample there are about 6,100 distinct CDR3 sequences; 12% appear just once. The ten largest make up 16% of the sample.

The meaning of the sample's time point label: sample taken at primary tumor resection. Without any cell sorting, TCR sequencing was performed on whole RNA extracted either from tumor and nontumor lung tissue or from cryopreserved PBMC samples. Donors were around 69 patients with early-stage, untreated non-small cell lung cancer from the lung TRACERx cohort. Only patients with enough RNA available from two or more tumor regions were chosen for TCR sequencing. Before selection, tumor and adjacent nontumor lung specimens were reviewed by a lung pathologist. The CDR3 spans 11 residues, from the cysteine through the phenylalanine. CDR3 DNA only is kept here, 33 bases in frame from base 1. V is cut by 4 bases and J by 4 bases, and the space between the germline ends is 6 bases. The germline V gene provides CDR1 SQVTM and CDR2 ANQGSEA. By its share of the sample, this clonotype is medium-sized (0.01 to 0.1%). Its cognate antigen has yet to be identified. Per-base quality was not reported, and no clone a single base away is much larger than it.

The source was normal lung tissue next to the tumor, collected at surgery. The clonotype originates from a male donor with early-stage non-small cell lung cancer. The rearranged chain carries TRBV29-1 and TRBJ2-3; the D gene identity is not certain. The encoded CDR3 is CSVGWADTQYF. The DNA sequence is TGCAGCGTTGGGTGGGCAGATACGCAGTATTTT.